Included here is one T cell receptor beta chain sequence, with context. V was cut by 2 bases and J by 3 bases, with 14 bases left in between. This CDR3 spans 17 amino acids. Germline lookup yields CDR1 MNHEY and CDR2 SMNVEV (reference sequence). Sequenced by immunoSEQ multiplex PCR; TCRdb stores in-frame clones only, minus some. Among nearly 400,000 clones listed, about nine tenths were seen once. These data belong to a study of blood T cell repertoires in COVID-19. Recovery meant two consecutive negative NP/OP PCR tests, professional clearance, or resolved symptoms. The receptor's source is a woman in her twenties or thirties who had recovered from COVID-19. The source material was PBMCs or T cells enriched from blood (not recorded which). J is TRBJ1-6 and V is TRBV27; maybe TRBD1 (6 bases). For the CDR3, the DNA is TGTGCCAGCAGTTTAGGCTCCCCGGACAGCTATAATTCACCCCTCCACTTT. Translation gives CASSLGSPDSYNSPLHF.